This TCR beta chain was captured by sequencing in a study of blood T cell repertoires in COVID-19. Study summary: Specimens from acute and convalescent COVID-19 originated in the United States, Italy and Spain.

Some clones are missing from TCRdb's copy, which holds only in-frame ones; the method was immunoSEQ multiplex PCR. In the table there are some 240,000 clones, approximately 86% of which are singletons. CDR3 length: 17 amino acids. In germline, CDR1 is SNHLY, CDR2 FYNNEI. V was shortened by 3 bases and J by 2 bases, with 18 bases between the two germline ends. Adults between about 18 and 95 years of age took part from 20 to 25 US areas. Participants had their cohort set by participant-reported clinical history. The source material was PBMCs or T cells enriched from blood (not recorded which). This chain joins TRBV2 and TRBJ2-3, with D maybe TRBD1 (5 bases). The receptor was derived from a woman in her thirties or forties with acute COVID-19. CDR3 sequence reads: CASSEWGLGPYTDTQYF. In DNA, the CDR3 is TGTGCCAGCAGTGAGTGGGGCCTAGGCCCCTACACAGATACGCAGTATTTT.